These 3 T cell receptor beta chains share one sample of origin, sequenced in a study of cytomegalovirus exposure and HLA in healthy donors. Use of 60 Vbeta and 13 Jbeta primers characterized the PCR. Assay used: immunoSEQ multiplex PCR; TCRdb lists only in-frame clones, some missing. In the table there are 100,000 to 150,000 clones, around 80% of which are singletons. Sequencing input: PBMCs. Receptors were obtained from a woman in her fifties or sixties in good health and CMV-seronegative.

This clone was counted only a few times. The chain has TRBV10-3 and TRBJ2-1; tentatively, D is TRBD2 (5 bases). Trimming pared 10 bases from V and 5 bases from J, leaving 18 bases between. Germline assignment: CDR1 ENHRY and CDR2 SYGVKD. This CDR3 spans 14 amino acids. The CDR3 bases are TGTGCCACCATCCAGGCGGGCTCAAACAATGAGCAGTTCTTC. Its translation is CATIQAGSNNEQFF.

J is TRBJ2-3 and V is TRBV7-3; D is ambiguous. V was clipped by 3 bases and J by 0 bases, with 10 bases between them. The CDR3 runs 15 residues. From germline, CDR1 is SGHTA and CDR2 FQGTGA. CDR3 region: CASSFSTTSTDTQYF. The CDR3, as DNA: TGTGCCAGCAGCTTTTCGACAACTAGCACAGATACGCAGTATTTT.

With respect to this clone: One end of the junction is discordant with germline, which a read error may explain. The CDR3 region has the DNA TGTGCCTGGAGTGTACAGCAGGGTGGTCAGCCCCAGAATTTT. Its protein is CAWSVQQGGQPQNF. The chain combines TRBV30 with TRBJ1-5, with a possible D match to TRBD1 (5 bases). CDR3 size: 14 residues. Germline V gives CDR1 GTSNPN, CDR2 SVGIG (reference sequence). Variable domain in full (rest from reference TRBV30 and TRBJ1-5): SQTIHQWPATLVQPVGSPLSLECTVEGTSNPNLYWYRQAAGRGLQLLFYSVGIGQISSEVPQNLSASRPQDRQFILSSKKLLLSDSGFYLCAWSVQQGGQPQNFGDGTRLSIL.